The clone carrying this TCR beta chain is a singleton in its sample. Its antigen is unidentified. The sample is drawn from a study of T cells in Graves' hyperthyroidism and ophthalmopathy. For the diagnoses, clinical symptoms, serum thyroxine and TRAb, thyroid ultrasound and orbital computed tomography were used. Study-wide points: The model forecast ophthalmopathy, anticipating it by a median about six months before onset. Most clonotypes expanded in thyroid above 0.001 were likewise present in blood.

The CDR3 is made up of 14 amino acids. V lost 0 bases, J lost 2 bases, and 10 bases lay in between. Germline V gene sequence: CDR1 SQVTM, CDR2 ANQGSEA. TCR beta CDR3 regions were amplified from RNA. In the first-round RT-PCR of the TCR CDR3, the HTBI primer set was used. TCRdb reprocessed the multiplex PCR reads via MiXCR and lists one record per CDR3 protein. The sample holds a few hundred thousand distinct CDR3 sequences, around 43% seen once. This chain links TRBV29-1 with TRBJ1-1; D not resolved. The origin of this receptor is an adult woman with Graves' disease, either hyperthyroidism or ophthalmopathy (not recorded which). Specimen: peripheral blood or thyroid tissue (not recorded which). The CDR3 nucleotides read TGCAGCGTTGAAGAGGGAACATATAACACTGAAGCTTTCTTT. As protein: CSVEEGTYNTEAFF.